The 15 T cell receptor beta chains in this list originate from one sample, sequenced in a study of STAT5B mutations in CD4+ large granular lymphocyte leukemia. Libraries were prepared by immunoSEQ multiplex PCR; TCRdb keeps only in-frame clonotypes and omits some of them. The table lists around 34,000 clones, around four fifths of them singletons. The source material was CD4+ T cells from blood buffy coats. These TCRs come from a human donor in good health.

The DNA of the CDR3 is TGTGCCAGCAGCTTAAAGTTCTCCTACGAGCAGTACTTC. It is translated as CASSLKFSYEQYF. The rearrangement links TRBV7-2 to TRBJ2-7; no clear D. Germline CDR1 reads SGHTA; CDR2 reads FQGNSA. The CDR3 extends over 13 amino acids. With 2 bases removed from V and 0 bases from J, the gap between germline ends came to 5 bases.

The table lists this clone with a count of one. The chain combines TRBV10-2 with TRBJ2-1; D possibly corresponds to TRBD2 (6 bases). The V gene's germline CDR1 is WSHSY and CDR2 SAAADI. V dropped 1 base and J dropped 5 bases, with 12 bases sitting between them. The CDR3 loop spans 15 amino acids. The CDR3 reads CASSELLAVNNEQFF. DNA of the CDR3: TGCGCCAGCAGTGAGTTATTAGCGGTAAACAATGAGCAGTTCTTC.

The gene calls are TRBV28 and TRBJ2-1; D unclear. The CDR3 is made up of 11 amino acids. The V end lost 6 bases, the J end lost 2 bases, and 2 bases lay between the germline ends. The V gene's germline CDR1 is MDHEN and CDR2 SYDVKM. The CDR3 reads CASSPYNEQFF. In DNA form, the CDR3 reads TGTGCCAGCAGCCCCTACAATGAGCAGTTCTTC.

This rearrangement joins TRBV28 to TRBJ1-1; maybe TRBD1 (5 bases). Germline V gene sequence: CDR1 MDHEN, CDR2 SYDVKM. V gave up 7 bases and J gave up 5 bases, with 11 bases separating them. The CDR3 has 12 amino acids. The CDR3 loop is CASTGRRTEAFF. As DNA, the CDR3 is TGTGCCAGCACAGGGCGGCGAACTGAAGCTTTCTTT.

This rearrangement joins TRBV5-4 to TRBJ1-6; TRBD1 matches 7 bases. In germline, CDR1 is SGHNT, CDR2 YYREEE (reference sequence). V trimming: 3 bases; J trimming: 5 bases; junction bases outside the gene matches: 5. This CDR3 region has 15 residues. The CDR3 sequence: CASSSGTEDNSPLHF. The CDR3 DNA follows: TGTGCCAGCAGCTCGGGGACAGAGGATAATTCACCCCTCCACTTT.

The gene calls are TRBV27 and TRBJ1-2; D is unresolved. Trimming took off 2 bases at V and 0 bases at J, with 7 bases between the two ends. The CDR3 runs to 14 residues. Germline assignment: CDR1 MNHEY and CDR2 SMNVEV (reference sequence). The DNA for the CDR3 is TGTGCCAGCAGTTTAGGGTATGCTAACTATGGCTACACCTTC. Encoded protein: CASSLGYANYGYTF.

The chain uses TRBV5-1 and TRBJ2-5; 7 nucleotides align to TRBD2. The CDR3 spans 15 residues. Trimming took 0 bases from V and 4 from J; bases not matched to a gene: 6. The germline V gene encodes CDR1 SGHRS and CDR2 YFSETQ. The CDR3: CASSLGSGGRETQYF. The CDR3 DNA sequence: TGCGCCAGCAGCTTGGGGTCGGGAGGTCGAGAGACCCAGTACTTC.

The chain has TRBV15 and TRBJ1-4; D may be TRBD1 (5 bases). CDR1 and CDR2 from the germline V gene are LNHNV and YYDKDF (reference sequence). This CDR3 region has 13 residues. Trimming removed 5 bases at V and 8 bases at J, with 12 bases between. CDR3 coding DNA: TGTGCCACCAGCCGGCAGGGAAGAGAAAAACTGTTTTTT. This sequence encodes CATSRQGREKLFF.

For the CDR3, the DNA is TGTGCCACCAGCCCCCAGGGGGCCCCGAATCAGCCCCAGCATTTT. This encodes CATSPQGAPNQPQHF. This chain uses TRBV15 with TRBJ1-5, with TRBD1 matching 8 bases. CDR1 is LNHNV, CDR2 YYDKDF, per germline (reference sequence). J lost 4 bases, V lost 5 bases, and 7 bases had no gene match. The CDR3 runs to 15 residues. The whole variable domain, filled in from reference TRBV15 and TRBJ1-5, reads DAMVIQNPRYQVTQFGKPVTLSCSQTLNHNVMYWYQQKSSQAPKLLFHYYDKDFNNEADTPDNFQSRRPNTSFCFLDIRSPGLGDTAMYLCATSPQGAPNQPQHFGDGTRLSIL.

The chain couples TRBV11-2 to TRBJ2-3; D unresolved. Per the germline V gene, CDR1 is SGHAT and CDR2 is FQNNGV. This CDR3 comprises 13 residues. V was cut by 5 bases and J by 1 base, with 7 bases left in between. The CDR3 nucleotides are TGTGCCAGCAGCAGTGGGGGCACAGATACGCAGTATTTT. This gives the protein CASSSGGTDTQYF.

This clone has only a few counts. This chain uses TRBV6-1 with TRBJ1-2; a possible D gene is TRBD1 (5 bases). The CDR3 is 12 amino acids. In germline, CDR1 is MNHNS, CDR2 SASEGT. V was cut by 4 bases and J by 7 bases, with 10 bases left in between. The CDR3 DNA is TGTGCCAGCAGTGTACAGGTGTCTGGCTACACCTTC. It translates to CASSVQVSGYTF.

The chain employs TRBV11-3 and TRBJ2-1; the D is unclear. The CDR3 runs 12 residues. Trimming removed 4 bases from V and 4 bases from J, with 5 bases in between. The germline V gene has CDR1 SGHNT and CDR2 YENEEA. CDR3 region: CASSSTYNEQFF. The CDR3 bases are TGTGCCAGCAGCTCCACATACAATGAGCAGTTCTTC. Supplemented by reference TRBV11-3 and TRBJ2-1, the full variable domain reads EAGVVQSPRYKIIEKKQPVAFWCNPISGHNTLYWYLQNLGQGPELLIRYENEEAVDDSQLPKDRFSAERLKGVDSTLKIQPAELGDSAVYLCASSSTYNEQFFGPGTRLTVL.

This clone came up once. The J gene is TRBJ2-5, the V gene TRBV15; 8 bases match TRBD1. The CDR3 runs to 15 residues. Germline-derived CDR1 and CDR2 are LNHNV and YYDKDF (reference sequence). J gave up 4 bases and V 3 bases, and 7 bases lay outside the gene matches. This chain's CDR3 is CATSRTRGRSETQYF. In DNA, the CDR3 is TGTGCCACCAGCAGGACCAGGGGGCGCTCAGAGACCCAGTACTTC.

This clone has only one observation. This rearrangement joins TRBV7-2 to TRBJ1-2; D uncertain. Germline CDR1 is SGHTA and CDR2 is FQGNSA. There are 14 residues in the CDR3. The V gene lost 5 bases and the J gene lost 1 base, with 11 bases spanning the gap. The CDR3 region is CASSTTFVNYGYTF. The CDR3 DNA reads TGTGCCAGCAGCACCACTTTTGTTAACTATGGCTACACCTTC.

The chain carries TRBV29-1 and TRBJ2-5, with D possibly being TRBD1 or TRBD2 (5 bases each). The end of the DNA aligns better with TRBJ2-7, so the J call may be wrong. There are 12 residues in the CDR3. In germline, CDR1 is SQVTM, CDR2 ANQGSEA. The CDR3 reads CSVGPTYHEQYF. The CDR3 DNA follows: TGCAGCGTGGGACCAACCTACCACGAGCAGTACTTC.